A single sample gave rise to the 22 T cell receptor beta chains below, sequenced in a study of Graves' ophthalmopathy and Graves' hyperthyroidism. RNA transcripts were the template, and TCR beta CDR3 regions were amplified from them. First-round RT-PCR with HTBI primers preceded a second-round multiplex PCR. One entry per CDR3 protein, called by TCRdb with MiXCR from the multiplex PCR reads. The table records 600,000 to 950,000 distinct CDR3 sequences, 40% of them present only once. The sample taken for sequencing was peripheral blood. These receptors all come from an adult man with Graves' ophthalmopathy.

The table lists this clonotype with a few counts. Germline is not matched at one junction end, which may reflect a read error. The CDR3 DNA sequence: TGCGCCAGCAGCCAAGAAATTGTCCCTCCAGGCAGGGAAGGGACCCAGTACTTC. Amino acids: CASSQEIVPPGREGTQYF. The V and J genes are TRBV19 and TRBJ2-5, with D possibly matching TRBD1 (5 bases). The CDR3 is 18 residues long. Per the germline V gene, CDR1 is LNHDA and CDR2 is SQIVND (reference sequence). Together with reference TRBV19 and TRBJ2-5, the CDR3 gives the full variable domain: DGGITQSPKYLFRKEGQNVTLSCEQNLNHDAMYWYRQDPGQGLRLIYYSQIVNDFQKGDIAEGYSVSREKKESFPLTVTSAQKNPTAFYLCASSQEIVPPGREGTQYFGPGTRLLVL.

This rearrangement joins TRBV29-1 to TRBJ1-2, with 7 bases identical to TRBD1. The CDR3 is 11 amino acids. Germline V gene lookup returns CDR1 SQVTM and CDR2 ANQGSEA. The CDR3 coding sequence is TGCAGTCCGGACAGGAACTATGGCTACACCTTC. Protein product: CSPDRNYGYTF.

Remarks on this clonotype: The final CDR3 position lacks the conserved phenylalanine or tryptophan, pointing to a likely read error. This chain links TRBV20-1 with TRBJ1-2; a possible D gene is TRBD1 (6 bases). Germline values: CDR1 DFQATT, CDR2 SNEGSKA (reference sequence). The V end was cut by 4 bases, the J end by 3 bases, with 12 bases between. The CDR3 contains 13 residues. CDR3 sequence (DNA): TGCAGTGCTAAGACAGGAAGGGACTATGGCTACACCTGC. This gives the protein CSAKTGRDYGYTC.

V and J are TRBV29-1 and TRBJ2-1; TRBD2 matches 7 bases. CDR1 is SQVTM, CDR2 ANQGSEA, per germline. Trimming cost V 7 bases and J 1 base; bases outside gene matches: 7. This CDR3 contains 14 residues. CDR3 region: CSGASSGSYNEQFF. The DNA of the CDR3 is TGCAGCGGAGCTTCTAGCGGATCCTACAATGAGCAGTTCTTC.

V is TRBV29-1 and J is TRBJ2-3; TRBD1 is a possible D gene (6 bases). CDR1 SQVTM and CDR2 ANQGSEA come from the germline V gene. The CDR3 consists of 16 residues. Between the trimmed V and J ends, which lost 1 base and 1 base, there was a span of 15 bases. CDR3 region: CSVEGSRGGRTDTQYF. In DNA form, the CDR3 reads TGCAGCGTTGAAGGAAGTAGAGGGGGTCGCACAGATACGCAGTATTTT.

This clonotype was observed at least ten times. This chain links TRBV7-2 with TRBJ1-5; D unclear. CDR1 is SGHTA and CDR2 is FQGNSA in the germline V gene. The CDR3 contains 15 residues. V lost 0 bases and J lost 3, with 9 bases in between. In DNA form, the CDR3 reads TGTGCCAGCAGCTTAGCGATCGGTCACAATCAGCCCCAGCATTTT. Encoded protein: CASSLAIGHNQPQHF.

In regard to this clonotype: The germline gene is not matched at one end of the junction; a read error may be the cause. The CDR3 sequence: CASSALRGQETQYF. CDR3 bases: TGTGCCAGCAGTGCTCTCAGGGGGCAGGAGACCCAGTACTTC. V and J are TRBV10-3 and TRBJ2-5; 8 bases are a match to TRBD1. The CDR3 sequence is 14 residues long. Germline assignment: CDR1 ENHRY and CDR2 SYGVKD.

This clonotype was seen a handful of times. This chain connects TRBV2 to TRBJ2-7; 9 bases fit TRBD1. With V trimmed by 8 bases and J by 3 bases, 8 bases remained unmatched. CDR1 and CDR2 from the germline V gene are SNHLY and FYNNEI. There are 14 residues in the CDR3. Here the CDR3 reads CASWSGQGDYEQYF. CDR3 in DNA: TGTGCCAGCTGGTCGGGACAGGGTGACTACGAGCAGTACTTC.

This clonotype was detected only a few times. The chain carries TRBV28 and TRBJ2-7, with D tentatively TRBD1 (6 bases). In germline, CDR1 is MDHEN, CDR2 SYDVKM. Trimming cost V 5 bases and J 7 bases, with 18 bases left between them. This CDR3 spans 14 amino acids. The CDR3 loop reads CASSKPSTRGEQYF. In DNA, the CDR3 is TGTGCCAGCAGTAAACCATCCACAAGGGGGGAGCAGTACTTC.

As to this clonotype: This may be a read error, as it is one base from a much larger clone. The genes are TRBV15 and TRBJ1-5; a weak D match, TRBD1 (5 bases). CDR1 is LNHNV, CDR2 YYDKDF, per germline (reference sequence). The CDR3 length is 15 residues. CDR3 in DNA: TGTGCCAACAGCAGAGAGGGGATGGGGGATCAGCCCCAGCATTTT. Its translation is CANSREGMGDQPQHF.

In this sample, this clonotype turned up many times. This chain connects TRBV11-2 to TRBJ2-5; 9 nucleotides agree with TRBD1. With 4 bases clipped from V and 5 bases from J, the junction kept 2 bases outside the gene matches. The CDR3 extends over 13 amino acids. Germline assignment: CDR1 SGHAT and CDR2 FQNNGV. In DNA form, the CDR3 reads TGTGCCAGCAGCTGGGACAGGGTTGAGACCCAGTACTTC. It translates to CASSWDRVETQYF.

As to this clonotype: At one end, the junction sequence differs from germline, possibly due to a read error. This chain links TRBV11-2 with TRBJ2-7, with unresolved D. Germline CDR1 SGHAT, CDR2 FQNNGV. The CDR3 contains 16 residues. This chain's CDR3 is CASSLLGSQKTYGQYF. CDR3 DNA sequence: TGTGCCAGCAGCTTACTTGGTTCCCAGAAAACCTACGGGCAGTACTTC.

The chain combines TRBV10-2 with TRBJ2-2, with TRBD2 identical over 9 bases. The CDR3 consists of 17 residues. The V gene end was trimmed by 5 bases and the J gene end by 0 bases; junction bases not matched to a gene: 7. Germline V gives CDR1 WSHSY, CDR2 SAAADI. CDR3 protein: CASSLVAGVPNTGELFF. In DNA, the CDR3 is TGCGCCAGCAGTTTGGTAGCGGGAGTCCCGAACACCGGGGAGCTGTTTTTT.

The count of this clonotype is one. In this CDR3 the conserved last residue, phenylalanine or tryptophan, is missing, so a read error is likely. The chain links TRBV10-1 to TRBJ1-1, with no clear D. V was cut by 2 bases and J by 5 bases, with 0 bases left in between. Germline loops: CDR1 WNHNN, CDR2 SYGVQD (reference sequence). CDR3 length: 10 amino acids. The CDR3 loop reads CASSETEAFL. The CDR3 DNA is TGCGCCAGCAGTGAGACTGAAGCTTTCCTT.

This clonotype was counted only a few times. This chain connects TRBV20-1 to TRBJ1-2; D is perhaps TRBD1 (6 bases). CDR3 length: 14 amino acids. The ends were cut back, 3 bases at V and 2 bases at J, with 13 bases in the middle. From germline, CDR1 is DFQATT and CDR2 SNEGSKA (reference sequence). The CDR3 here is CSARSQGQNYGYTF. DNA for the CDR3: TGCAGTGCTAGGAGTCAGGGGCAGAACTATGGCTACACCTTC.

Details on this clonotype: The conserved final phenylalanine or tryptophan is absent from the CDR3, which likely points to a read error. Because the CDR3's place on the DNA is in doubt, the DNA is left out and the CDR3 is given as listed by TCRdb. V and J are TRBV15 and TRBJ2-7; the D segment call TRBD1 is taken from the table without a DNA check. Germline V lookup: CDR1 LNHNV, CDR2 YYDKDF (reference sequence). The CDR3 is 9 amino acids in total, end residues counted. The chain's CDR3 is CATSREVDR.

This clonotype has a count of ten or more. CDR3 in DNA: TGTGCCACCAGCAGGCCCCAGACGGGCGAGCAGTACTTC. Translation: CATSRPQTGEQYF. V gene TRBV15 combines with J gene TRBJ2-7; D is uncertain. Germline loops: CDR1 LNHNV, CDR2 YYDKDF (reference sequence). The CDR3 covers 13 residues. V dropped 3 bases and J dropped 6 bases, with 12 bases sitting between them.

The sample holds many counts of this clonotype. This chain links TRBV20-1 with TRBJ1-1, with 8 bases that match TRBD1. CDR1 is DFQATT, CDR2 SNEGSKA, per germline (reference sequence). The CDR3 sequence is 16 residues long. The ends lost 0 bases at V and 4 bases at J; junction bases unmatched: 10. As DNA, the CDR3 is TGCAGTGCTAGAGATTTGGCAGGGGGCTTTGGCACTGAAGCTTTCTTT. Translating it yields CSARDLAGGFGTEAFF.

The V call is TRBV11-1, the J call TRBJ2-5, with 7 positions matching TRBD2. The CDR3 has 16 residues. Looked up from germline, CDR1 is SGHAT and CDR2 is FQDESV (reference sequence). V was pared by 5 bases and J by 5 bases, with 14 bases of the junction left unmatched. Here the CDR3 DNA reads TGTGCCAGCAGCCCAACTCAAACCGGGGGGTCGGAGACCCAGTACTTC. Amino acids: CASSPTQTGGSETQYF.

This clonotype came up many times. The chain uses TRBV25-1 and TRBJ1-6; unclear D gene. This CDR3 contains 14 residues. The V gene lost 3 bases and the J gene lost 0 bases, with 3 bases spanning the gap. Germline CDR1 and CDR2: MGHDK and SYGVNS. Here the CDR3 DNA reads TGTGCCAGCAGTGAGAGCTCCTATAATTCACCCCTCCACTTT. This gives the protein CASSESSYNSPLHF.

This clonotype came up a few times. The rearrangement links TRBV6-5 to TRBJ2-7, with D perhaps matching TRBD2 (5 bases). The CDR3 totals 13 residues. V dropped 7 bases and J dropped 4 bases, with 14 bases sitting between them. Germline-derived CDR1 and CDR2 are MNHEY and SVGAGI. CDR3 sequence (DNA): TGTGCCAGCAAAAGGACGGGATGGTACGAGCAGTACTTC. Protein product: CASKRTGWYEQYF.

A word on this clonotype: Germline and junction disagree at one end, which may indicate a read error. V gene TRBV24-1 combines with J gene TRBJ1-5, with a tentative D call TRBD1 (5 bases). CDR1 and CDR2 (germline): KGHDR, SFDVKD. CDR3 length: 14 residues. Written as DNA, the CDR3 is TGTGCCAGCAGTTTCGCCAGGGAATATCAGCCCCAGCATTTT. Its protein product is CASSFAREYQPQHF.